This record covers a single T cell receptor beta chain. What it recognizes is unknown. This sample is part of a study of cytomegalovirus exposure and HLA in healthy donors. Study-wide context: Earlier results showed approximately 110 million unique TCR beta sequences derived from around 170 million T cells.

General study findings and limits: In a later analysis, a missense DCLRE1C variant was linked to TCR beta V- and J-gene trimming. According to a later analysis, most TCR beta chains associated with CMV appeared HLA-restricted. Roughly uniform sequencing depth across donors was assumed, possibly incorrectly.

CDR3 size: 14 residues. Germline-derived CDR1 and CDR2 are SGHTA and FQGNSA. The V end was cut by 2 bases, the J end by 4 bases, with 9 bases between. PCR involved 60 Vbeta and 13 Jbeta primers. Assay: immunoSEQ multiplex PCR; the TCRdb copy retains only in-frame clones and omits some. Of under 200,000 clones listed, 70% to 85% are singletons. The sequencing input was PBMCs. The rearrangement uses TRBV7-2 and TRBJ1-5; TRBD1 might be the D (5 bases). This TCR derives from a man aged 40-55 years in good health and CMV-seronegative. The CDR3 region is CASSLWGSNQPQHF. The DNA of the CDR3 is TGTGCCAGCAGCTTATGGGGCAGTAATCAGCCCCAGCATTTT. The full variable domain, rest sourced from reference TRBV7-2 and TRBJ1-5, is GAGVSQSPSNKVTEKGKDVELRCDPISGHTALYWYRQSLGQGLEFLIYFQGNSAPDKSGLPSDRFSAERTGGSVSTLTIQRTQQEDSAVYLCASSLWGSNQPQHFGDGTRLSIL.